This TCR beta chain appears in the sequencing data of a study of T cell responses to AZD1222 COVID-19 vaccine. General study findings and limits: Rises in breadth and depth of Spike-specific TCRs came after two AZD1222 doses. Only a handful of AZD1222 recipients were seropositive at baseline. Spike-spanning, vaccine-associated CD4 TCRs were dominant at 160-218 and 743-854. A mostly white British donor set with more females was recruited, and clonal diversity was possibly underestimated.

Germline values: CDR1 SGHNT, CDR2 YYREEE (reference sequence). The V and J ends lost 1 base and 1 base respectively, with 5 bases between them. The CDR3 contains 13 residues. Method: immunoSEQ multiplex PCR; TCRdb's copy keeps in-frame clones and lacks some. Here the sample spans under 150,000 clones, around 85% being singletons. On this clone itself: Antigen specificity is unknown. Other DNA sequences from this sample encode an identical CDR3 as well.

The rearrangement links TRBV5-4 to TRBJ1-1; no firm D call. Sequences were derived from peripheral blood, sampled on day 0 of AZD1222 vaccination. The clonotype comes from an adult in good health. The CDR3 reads CASSLRGNTEAFF. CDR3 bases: TGTGCCAGCAGCTTGCGTGGGAACACTGAAGCTTTCTTT.